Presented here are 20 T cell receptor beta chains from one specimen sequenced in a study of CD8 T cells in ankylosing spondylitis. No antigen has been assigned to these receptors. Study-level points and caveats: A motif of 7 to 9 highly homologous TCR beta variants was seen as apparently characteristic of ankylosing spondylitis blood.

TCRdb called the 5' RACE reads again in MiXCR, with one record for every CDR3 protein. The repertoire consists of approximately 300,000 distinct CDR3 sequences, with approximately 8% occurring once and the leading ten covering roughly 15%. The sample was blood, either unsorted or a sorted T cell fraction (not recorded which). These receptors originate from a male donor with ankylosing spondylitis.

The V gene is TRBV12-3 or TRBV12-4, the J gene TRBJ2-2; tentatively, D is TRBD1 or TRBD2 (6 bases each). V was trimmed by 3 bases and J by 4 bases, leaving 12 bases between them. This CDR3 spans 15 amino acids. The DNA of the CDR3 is TGTGCCAGCAGTTTGGGGGCAGCGGGCACCGGGGAGCTGTTTTTT. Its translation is CASSLGAAGTGELFF.

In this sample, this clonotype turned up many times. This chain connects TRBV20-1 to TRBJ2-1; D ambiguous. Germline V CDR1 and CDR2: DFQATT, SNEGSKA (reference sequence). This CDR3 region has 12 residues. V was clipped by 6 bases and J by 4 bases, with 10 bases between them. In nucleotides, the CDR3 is TGCAGTGCCGAACTAACTTACAATGAGCAGTTCTTC. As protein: CSAELTYNEQFF.

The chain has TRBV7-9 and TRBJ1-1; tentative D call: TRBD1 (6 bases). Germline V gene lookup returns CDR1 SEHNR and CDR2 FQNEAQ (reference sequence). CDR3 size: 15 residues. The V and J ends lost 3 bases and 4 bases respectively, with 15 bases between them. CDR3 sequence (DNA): TGTGCCAGCAGCTTTGGGACATCGCTCGGCACTGAAGCTTTCTTT. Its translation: CASSFGTSLGTEAFF. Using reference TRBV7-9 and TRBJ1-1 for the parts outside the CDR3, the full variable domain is DTGVSQNPRHKITKRGQNVTFRCDPISEHNRLYWYRQTLGQGPEFLTYFQNEAQLEKSRLLSDRFSAERPKGSFSTLEIQRTEQGDSAMYLCASSFGTSLGTEAFFGQGTRLTVV.

Written as DNA, the CDR3 is TGCAGTGCTTCAAACGTCCCACGGGCCTGGAATGAGCAGTTCTTC. Residues: CSASNVPRAWNEQFF. V and J are TRBV20-1 and TRBJ2-1; D remains unclear. Germline V gene lookup returns CDR1 DFQATT and CDR2 SNEGSKA (reference sequence). Trimming pared 5 bases from V and 7 bases from J, leaving 21 bases between. This CDR3 region has 15 residues.

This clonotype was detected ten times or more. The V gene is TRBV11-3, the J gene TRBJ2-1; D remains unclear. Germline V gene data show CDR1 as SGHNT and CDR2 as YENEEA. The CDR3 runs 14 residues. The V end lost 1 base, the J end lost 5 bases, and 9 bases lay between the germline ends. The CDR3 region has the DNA TGTGCCAGCAGCTTAGGTCCTCTCCACAATGAGCAGTTCTTC. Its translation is CASSLGPLHNEQFF.

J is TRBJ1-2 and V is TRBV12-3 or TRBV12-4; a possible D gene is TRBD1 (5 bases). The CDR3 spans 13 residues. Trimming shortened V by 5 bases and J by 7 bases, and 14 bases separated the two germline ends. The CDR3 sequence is CASSLDRIRGYTF. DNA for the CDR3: TGTGCCAGCAGTCTCGACAGAATCCGTGGCTACACCTTC.

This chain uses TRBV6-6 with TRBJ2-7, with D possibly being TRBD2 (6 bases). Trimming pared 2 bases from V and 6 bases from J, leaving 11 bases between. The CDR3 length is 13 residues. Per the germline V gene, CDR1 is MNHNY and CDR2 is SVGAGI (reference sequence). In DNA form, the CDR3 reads TGTGCCAGCAGTTACGAGGTGGGGGGCGAGCAGTACTTC. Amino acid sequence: CASSYEVGGEQYF.

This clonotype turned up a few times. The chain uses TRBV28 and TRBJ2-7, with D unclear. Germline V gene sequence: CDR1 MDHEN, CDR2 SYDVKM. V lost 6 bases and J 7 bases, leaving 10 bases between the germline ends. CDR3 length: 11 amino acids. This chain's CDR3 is CASRTVGEQYF. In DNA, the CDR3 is TGTGCCAGCAGGACGGTTGGGGAGCAGTACTTC. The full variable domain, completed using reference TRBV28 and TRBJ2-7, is DVKVTQSSRYLVKRTGEKVFLECVQDMDHENMFWYRQDPGLGLRLIYFSYDVKMKEKGDIPEGYSVSREKKERFSLILESASTNQTSMYLCASRTVGEQYFGPGTRLTVT.

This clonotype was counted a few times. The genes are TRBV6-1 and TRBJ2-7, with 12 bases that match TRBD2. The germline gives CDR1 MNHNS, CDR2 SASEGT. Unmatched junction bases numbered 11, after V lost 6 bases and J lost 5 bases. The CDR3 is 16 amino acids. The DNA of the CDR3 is TGTGCCAGCAGACAACCGAGACTAGCGGGAGACAACGAGCAGTACTTC. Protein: CASRQPRLAGDNEQYF.

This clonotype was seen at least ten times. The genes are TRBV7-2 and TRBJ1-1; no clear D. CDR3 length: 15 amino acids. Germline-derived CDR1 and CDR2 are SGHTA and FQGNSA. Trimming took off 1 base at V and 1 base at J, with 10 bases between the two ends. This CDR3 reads CASSLVPRWNTEAFF. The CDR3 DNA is TGTGCCAGCAGCTTAGTTCCACGGTGGAACACTGAAGCTTTCTTT.

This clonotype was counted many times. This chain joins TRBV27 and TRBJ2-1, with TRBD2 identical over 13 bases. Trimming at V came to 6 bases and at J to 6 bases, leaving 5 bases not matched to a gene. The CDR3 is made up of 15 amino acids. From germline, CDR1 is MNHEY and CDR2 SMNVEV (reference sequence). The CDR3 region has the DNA TGTGCCAGCAGCCCAGGGACTAGCGGGGTCAATGAGCAGTTCTTC. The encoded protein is CASSPGTSGVNEQFF.

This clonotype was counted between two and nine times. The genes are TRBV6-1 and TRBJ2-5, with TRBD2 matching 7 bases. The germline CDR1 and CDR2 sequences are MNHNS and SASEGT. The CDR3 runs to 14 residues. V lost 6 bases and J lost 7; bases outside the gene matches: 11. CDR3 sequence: CASSRSGNVVTQYF. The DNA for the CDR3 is TGTGCCAGCAGCCGAAGCGGGAACGTGGTGACCCAGTACTTC.

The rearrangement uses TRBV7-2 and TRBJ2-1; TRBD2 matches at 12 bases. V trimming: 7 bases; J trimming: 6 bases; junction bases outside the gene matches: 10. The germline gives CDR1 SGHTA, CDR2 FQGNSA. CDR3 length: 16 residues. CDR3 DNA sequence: TGTGCCAGCAACCTTAGACTAGCGGGAGTGTCCAATGAGCAGTTCTTC. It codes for CASNLRLAGVSNEQFF.

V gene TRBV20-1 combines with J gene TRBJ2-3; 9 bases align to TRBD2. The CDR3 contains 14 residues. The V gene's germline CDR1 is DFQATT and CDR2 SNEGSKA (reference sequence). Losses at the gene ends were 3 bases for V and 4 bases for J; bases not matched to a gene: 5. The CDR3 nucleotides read TGCAGTGCTAGTGCGGGAGGGCCGGCAGATACGCAGTATTTT. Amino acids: CSASAGGPADTQYF.

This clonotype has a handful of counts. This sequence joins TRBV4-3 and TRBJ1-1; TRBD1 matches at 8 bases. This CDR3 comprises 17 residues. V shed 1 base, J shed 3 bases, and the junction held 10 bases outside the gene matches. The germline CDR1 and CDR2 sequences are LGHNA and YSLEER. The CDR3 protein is CASSQVHRGRSDTEAFF. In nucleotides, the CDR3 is TGCGCCAGCAGCCAAGTTCACAGGGGGAGGTCGGACACTGAAGCTTTCTTT.

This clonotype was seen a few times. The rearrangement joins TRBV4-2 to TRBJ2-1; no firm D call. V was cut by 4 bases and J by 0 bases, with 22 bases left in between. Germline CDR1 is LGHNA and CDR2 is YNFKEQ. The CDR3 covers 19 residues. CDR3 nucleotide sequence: TGTGCCAGCAGCCCCCGGAGATCTCCACCCCATGGCTCCTACAATGAGCAGTTCTTC. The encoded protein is CASSPRRSPPHGSYNEQFF.

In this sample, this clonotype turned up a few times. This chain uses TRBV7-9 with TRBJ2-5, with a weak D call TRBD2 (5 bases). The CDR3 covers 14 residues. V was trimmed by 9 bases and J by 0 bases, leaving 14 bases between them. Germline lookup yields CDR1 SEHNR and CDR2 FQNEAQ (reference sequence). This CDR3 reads CAREPPRDQETQYF. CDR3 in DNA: TGTGCCAGGGAGCCCCCGCGGGACCAAGAGACCCAGTACTTC.

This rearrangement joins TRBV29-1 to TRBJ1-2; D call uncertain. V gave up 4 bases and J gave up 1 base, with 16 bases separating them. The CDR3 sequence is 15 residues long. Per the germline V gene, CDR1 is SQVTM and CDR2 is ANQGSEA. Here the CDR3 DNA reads TGCAGCGTTGGACCGAGCATGCAGGTTAACTATGGCTACACCTTC. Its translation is CSVGPSMQVNYGYTF.

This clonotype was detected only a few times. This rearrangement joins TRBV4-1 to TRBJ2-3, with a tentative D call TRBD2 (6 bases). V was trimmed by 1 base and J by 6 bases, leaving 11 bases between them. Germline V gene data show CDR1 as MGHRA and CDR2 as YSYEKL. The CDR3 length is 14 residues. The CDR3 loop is CASSQGLRGDTQYF. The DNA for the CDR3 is TGCGCCAGCAGCCAAGGACTTCGGGGGGATACGCAGTATTTT.

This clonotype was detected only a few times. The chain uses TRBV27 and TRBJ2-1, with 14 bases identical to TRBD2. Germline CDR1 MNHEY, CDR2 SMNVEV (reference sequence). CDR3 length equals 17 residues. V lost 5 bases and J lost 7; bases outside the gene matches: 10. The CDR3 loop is CASSLPTSGRVGNEQFF. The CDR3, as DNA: TGTGCCAGCAGTCTCCCGACTAGCGGGAGGGTGGGGAATGAGCAGTTCTTC.